This TCR beta chain was retrieved from a study of blood T cells in healthy people across ages. Study information: Per every two T cells, about one barcoded beta molecule was captured by template switching. General study points: Changes in expanded clonotypes were possibly confounded, as the CMV status of donors was unknown.

Next came a second PCR, run for about 6 to 11 cycles, which used a sample-barcoded 5' primer along with a J-beta primer mix. TCRdb passed the 5' RACE reads through MiXCR, listing each CDR3 protein once. The data show around 800,000 distinct CDR3 sequences, with more than 25% seen just once and around 3% held by the top ten. Note on this clonotype: What it recognizes is unknown.

Per the germline V gene, CDR1 is ENHRY and CDR2 is SYGVKD. Trimming took off 3 bases at V and 10 bases at J, with 15 bases between the two ends. The CDR3 has 13 residues. In addition, the sample was reused for a study of T cells of mothers and their children.

This receptor was taken from a boy aged 10-17 years in good health. The rearrangement links TRBV10-3 to TRBJ1-2; D is possibly TRBD1 (6 bases). Sequencing was done on a sample of blood. The CDR3 sequence: CAISDPNRVTYTF. DNA for the CDR3: TGTGCCATCAGTGACCCTAACAGGGTAACCTACACCTTC.